This T cell receptor beta chain originates from a study of cytomegalovirus exposure and HLA in healthy donors. For the study at large: Earlier, roughly 120 million unique TCR beta sequences were recovered from about 200 million T cells by an analysis.

In the PCR, 60 Vbeta and 13 Jbeta primers were used. The assay was immunoSEQ multiplex PCR, and TCRdb's table has in-frame clones only and misses some. The sample has some 160,000 clones, 80% to 85% seen once. Study results and caveats: There was a cluster of highly shared sequence variants that was likely a sequencing artifact.

In the case of this clone: Its antigen is unknown.

V shed 4 bases and J 8 bases; nucleotides not matched to a gene: 5. From germline, CDR1 is SGHTA and CDR2 FQGTGA. The CDR3 is made up of 15 amino acids. The receptor comes from a boy aged 2 to 9 in good health and CMV-seronegative. The chain uses TRBV7-3 and TRBJ2-1, with TRBD2 identical over 13 bases. Sample: PBMCs. The CDR3 DNA is TGTGCCAGCAGCTCAGGACTAGCGGGAGCGGATGAGCAGTTCTTC. Protein: CASSSGLAGADEQFF.